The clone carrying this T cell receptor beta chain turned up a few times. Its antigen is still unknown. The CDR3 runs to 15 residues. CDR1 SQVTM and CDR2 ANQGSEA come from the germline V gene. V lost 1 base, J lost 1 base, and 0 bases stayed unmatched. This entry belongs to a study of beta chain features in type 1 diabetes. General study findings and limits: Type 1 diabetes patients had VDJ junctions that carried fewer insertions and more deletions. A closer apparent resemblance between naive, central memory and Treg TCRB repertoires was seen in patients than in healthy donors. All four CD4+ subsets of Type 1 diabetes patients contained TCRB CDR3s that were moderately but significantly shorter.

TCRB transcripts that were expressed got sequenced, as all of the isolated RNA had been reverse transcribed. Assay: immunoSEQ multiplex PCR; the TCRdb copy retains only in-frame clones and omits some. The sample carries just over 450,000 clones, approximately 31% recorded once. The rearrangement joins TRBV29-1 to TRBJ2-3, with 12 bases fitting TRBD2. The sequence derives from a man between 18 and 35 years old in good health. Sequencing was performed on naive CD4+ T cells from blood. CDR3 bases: TGCAGCGTTGAAGGGACTAGCGGGGGCACAGATACGCAGTATTTT. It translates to CSVEGTSGGTDTQYF.